Below, one T cell receptor beta chain is given with its context. Its cognate antigen is unknown. The CDR3 runs to 14 residues. The V and J ends lost 5 bases and 2 bases respectively, with 11 bases between them. CDR1 and CDR2 from the germline V gene are MNHNY and SVGAGI (reference sequence). cDNA synthesis used the whole RNA isolate, giving expressed TCRB sequences. Assay: immunoSEQ multiplex PCR; the TCRdb copy retains only in-frame clones and omits some. The table has approximately 730,000 clones, 10% to 15% seen once. This sample was included in a study of beta chain features in type 1 diabetes. For the study at large: Cell yields, gender and age were similar in healthy donors and patients. Study findings and constraints: All four CD4+ subsets of Type 1 diabetes patients contained TCRB CDR3s that were moderately but significantly shorter.

The authors sorted CD4+ naive, central memory, regulatory and stem cell-like memory cells via CD45RO/CCR7/CD25/CD127/CD95/CD27. The source material was naive CD4+ T cells from blood. V is TRBV6-6 and J is TRBJ2-3; weak D call: TRBD1 (5 bases). This receptor was taken from a man aged 18 to 29 with type 1 diabetes. CDR3 nucleotide sequence: TGTGCCAGCAGTATAGACAGTCCCACAGATACGCAGTATTTT. Protein: CASSIDSPTDTQYF.